This entry lists 7 T cell receptor beta chains sequenced from one sample in a study of cytomegalovirus exposure and HLA in healthy donors. The PCR employed 60 Vbeta primers together with 13 Jbeta primers. Clones were read by immunoSEQ multiplex PCR, and TCRdb kept only the in-frame ones, dropping some. The sample yields 130,000 or so clones, roughly 79% seen once. Specimen: PBMCs. These receptors were obtained from a young woman in good health and CMV-seronegative.

CDR3 bases: TGCGCCAGCAGCCTTACCCAGACTAGCAGAACCAACAATGAGCAGTTCTTC. It yields the protein CASSLTQTSRTNNEQFF. The rearrangement links TRBV5-1 to TRBJ2-1; 7 positions agree with TRBD2. CDR1 is SGHRS, CDR2 YFSETQ, per germline. CDR3 length: 17 amino acids. The ends lost 4 bases at V and 5 bases at J; junction bases unmatched: 15.

The chain uses TRBV2 and TRBJ2-7, with 7 bases identical to TRBD2. Germline V gene lookup returns CDR1 SNHLY and CDR2 FYNNEI. Losses at the gene ends were 3 bases for V and 4 bases for J; bases not matched to a gene: 12. The CDR3 sequence is 16 residues long. CDR3 bases: TGTGCCAGCAGTGAGCGGGCGGGAGCCTTGAAATACGAGCAGTACTTC. Translating it yields CASSERAGALKYEQYF.

The chain carries TRBV6-5 and TRBJ1-4; D is undetermined. The V and J ends lost 8 bases and 3 bases respectively, with 13 bases between them. Germline loops: CDR1 MNHEY, CDR2 SVGAGI. The CDR3 contains 14 residues. CDR3: CASSSRVANEKLFF. The CDR3 DNA sequence: TGTGCCAGCTCATCTCGGGTGGCTAATGAAAAACTGTTTTTT.

The chain carries TRBV7-2 and TRBJ1-1; a possible D gene is TRBD1 (6 bases). The CDR3 is 15 residues long. With 6 bases removed from V and 3 bases from J, the gap between germline ends came to 17 bases. Germline CDR1 and CDR2: SGHTA and FQGNSA. In DNA, the CDR3 is TGTGCCAGCAGGAAGGGACATAGGACAGACACTGAAGCTTTCTTT. As protein: CASRKGHRTDTEAFF.

The chain has TRBV5-1 and TRBJ2-3, with 9 nucleotides matching TRBD2. V gave up 0 bases and J gave up 1 base; unmatched junction bases: 9. There are 18 residues in the CDR3. The germline V gene encodes CDR1 SGHRS and CDR2 YFSETQ. In DNA, the CDR3 is TGCGCCAGCAGCTTGGCCGGCGGGAGGGCCGAGGGCACAGATACGCAGTATTTT. It is translated as CASSLAGGRAEGTDTQYF.

As concerns this clone: At one of its ends the junction is not consistent with the germline gene, which may arise from a read error. V and J are TRBV5-4 and TRBJ2-1, with a tentative D call TRBD2 (6 bases). The CDR3 runs 13 residues. Per germline, CDR1 SGHNT and CDR2 YYREEE (reference sequence). The CDR3 reads CATSGQTDNEQFF. The CDR3 coding sequence is TGTGCCACCAGCGGGCAGACCGATAATGAGCAGTTCTTC.

This clone was counted at least ten times. The chain uses TRBV2 and TRBJ1-1; no clear D gene. The germline gives CDR1 SNHLY, CDR2 FYNNEI. The CDR3 spans 14 residues. V lost 4 bases and J lost 4, with 13 bases in between. CDR3 residues: CASSGPAPGTEAFF. CDR3 DNA sequence: TGTGCCAGCAGTGGGCCCGCACCAGGCACTGAAGCTTTCTTT.